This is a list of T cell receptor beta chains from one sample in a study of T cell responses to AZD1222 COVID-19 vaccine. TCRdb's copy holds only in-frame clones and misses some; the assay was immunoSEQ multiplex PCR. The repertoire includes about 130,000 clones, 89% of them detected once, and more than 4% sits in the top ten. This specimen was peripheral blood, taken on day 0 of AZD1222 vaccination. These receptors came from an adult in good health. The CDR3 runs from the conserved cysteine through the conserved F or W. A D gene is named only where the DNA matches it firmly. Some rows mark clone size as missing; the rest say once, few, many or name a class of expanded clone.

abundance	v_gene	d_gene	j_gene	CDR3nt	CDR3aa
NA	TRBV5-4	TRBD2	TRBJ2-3	TGTGCCAGCAGCTTTGCGGGGGGTAGGACAGATACGCAGTATTTT	CASSFAGGRTDTQYF
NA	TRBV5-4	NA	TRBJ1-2	TGTGCCAGCAGCCCGCGCGCCCCGGGTGGCTACACCTTC	CASSPRAPGGYTF
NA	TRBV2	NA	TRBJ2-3	TGTGCCAGCAATGGGGGGCTTAATACGCAGTATTTT	CASNGGLNTQYF
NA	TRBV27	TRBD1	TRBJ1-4	TGTGCCAGCAGTTTTCTCGGCAGGGGGGGAGAAAAACTGTTTTTT	CASSFLGRGGEKLFF
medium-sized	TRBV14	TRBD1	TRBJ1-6	TGTGCCAGCAGCCAAGTGAGGACAGGGAGCTCCTATAATTCACCCCTCCACTTT	CASSQVRTGSSYNSPLHF
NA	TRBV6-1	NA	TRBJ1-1	TGTGCCAGCAACACACCCCAGTGGTTAGGCAACCTGCTCTTT	CASNTPQWLGNLLF
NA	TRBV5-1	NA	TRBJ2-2	TGCGCCAGCAGCTTGAATCGCCAGAACACCGGGGAGCTGTTTTTT	CASSLNRQNTGELFF
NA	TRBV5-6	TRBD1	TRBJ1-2	TGTGCCAGCAGCTTTGTAGGACAGGGAGGAGGCTACACCTTC	CASSFVGQGGGYTF
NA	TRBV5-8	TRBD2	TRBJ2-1	TGTGCCAGCAGCCGGGGGTTAGCGGGGGCTTACAATGAGCAGTTCTTC	CASSRGLAGAYNEQFF
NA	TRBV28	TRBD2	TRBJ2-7	TGTGCCAGCAGTTTACCCGGGGGGAATACCTACGAGCAGTACTTC	CASSLPGGNTYEQYF
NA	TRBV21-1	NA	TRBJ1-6	TGTGCCAGCACCGAAACTATTGACCCGGGACGGAGGAGCTCCTATAATTCACCCCTCCACTTT	CASTETIDPGRRSSYNSPLHF
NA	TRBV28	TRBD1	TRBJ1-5	TGTGCCAGCAGTCTCACCTCAGGGGGTGGTGGGACCCAGCATTTT	CASSLTSGGGGTQHF
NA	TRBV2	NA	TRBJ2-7	TGTGCCAGCTACGCGGTACAGACGAACTCCTACGAGCAGTACTTC	CASYAVQTNSYEQYF
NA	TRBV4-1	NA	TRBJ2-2	TGCGCCAGCAGCCGGGAAACAGGGACGGCCGGGGAGCTGTTTTTT	CASSRETGTAGELFF
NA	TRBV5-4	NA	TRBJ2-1	TGTGCCTTCGGAGTTCCCCCGAATTGGAATGAGCAGTTCTTC	CAFGVPPNWNEQFF
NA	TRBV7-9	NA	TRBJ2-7	TGTGCCAGCAGCTTAGGGCTTTGGGGTACGGGCTACGAGCAGTACTTC	CASSLGLWGTGYEQYF
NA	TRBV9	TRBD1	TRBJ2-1	TGTGCCAGCACCCCGCGGGGACAGGGCGGCTACAATGAGCAGTTCTTC	CASTPRGQGGYNEQFF
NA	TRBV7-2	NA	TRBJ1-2	TGTGCCAGCAGTGGGGGGGCAGGATTGGCCTATGGCTACACCTTC	CASSGGAGLAYGYTF
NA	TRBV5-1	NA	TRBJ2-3	TGCGCCAGCAGTTTGGGAACCGCCACAGATACGCAGTATTTT	CASSLGTATDTQYF
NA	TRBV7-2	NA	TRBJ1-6	TGTGCCAGCAGCTTAAAGTTTGATTCACCCCTCCACTTT	CASSLKFDSPLHF
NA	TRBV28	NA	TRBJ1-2	TGTGCCAGCAGTTCGGGGGGACGGGGCTACACCTTC	CASSSGGRGYTF
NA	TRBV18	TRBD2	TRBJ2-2	TGTGCCAGCTCACCGCGACTAGCGGGGGCGGCCGGGGAGCTGTTTTTT	CASSPRLAGAAGELFF
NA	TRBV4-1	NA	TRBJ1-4	TGCGCCAGCAGCCAAGAATGGGCCGTCGATAAACTGTTTTTT	CASSQEWAVDKLFF
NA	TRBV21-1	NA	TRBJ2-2	TGTGCCAGCAGGGATGATAGGACAGGGGGCACCGGGGAGCTGTTTTTT	CASRDDRTGGTGELFF
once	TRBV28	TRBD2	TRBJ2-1	TGTGCCAGCAGCTTGACTAGCGGGAGGTCTAACAATGAGCAGTTCTTC	CASSLTSGRSNNEQFF
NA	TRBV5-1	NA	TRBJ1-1	TGCGCCAGCAGCTTGGTGGACACTGAAGCTTTCTTT	CASSLVDTEAFF
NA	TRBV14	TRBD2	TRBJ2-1	TGTGCCAGCAGCCAACTTACCGGACTAGCGGGAGTCTATGAGCAGTTCTTC	CASSQLTGLAGVYEQFF
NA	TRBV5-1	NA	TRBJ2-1	TGCGCCAGCAGCTTGGCGAGCGATCTCGATGAGCAGTTCTTC	CASSLASDLDEQFF
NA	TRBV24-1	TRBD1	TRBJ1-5	TGTGCCACCAGTGATACCGGACAGGGGGCTCAGCCCCAGCATTTT	CATSDTGQGAQPQHF